Listed below are T cell receptor beta chains from one sample, sequenced in a study of CD4 and CD8 cells across lung adenocarcinoma regions. MiXCR, run by TCRdb on the PCR reads, gives a single entry per CDR3 protein. The data hold approximately 3,000 distinct CDR3 sequences, with approximately 50% observed a single time. The sample comprised CD8+ T cells from the center of a lung tumor. These receptors all come from a male donor with lung adenocarcinoma. The CD4 and CD8 labels of this study may be unreliable. The CDR3 runs from the conserved cysteine through the conserved F or W. A D gene is named only where the DNA matches it firmly. Clone size, where shown, is once, few, many, or a class for clones that have expanded.

>16|TRBV27|TRBJ2-5|TRBD2|NA
TGTGCCAGCAGGGGGCGACGGGCGGGAGACACAGAGACGCAGTACTTC
CASRGRRAGDTETQYF
>16|TRBV25-1|TRBJ2-1|TRBD2|NA
TGTGCCAGCAGTGATCAAGGACTAGCGGGAGTGTATGAGCAGTTCTTC
CASSDQGLAGVYEQFF
>16|TRBV6-1|TRBJ2-1|TRBD2|NA
TGTGCCAGCAGTGCCCTGGGACTAGCGGTGGGGAATGAGCAGTTCTTC
CASSALGLAVGNEQFF
>16|TRBV6-1|TRBJ1-5|NA|medium-sized
TGTGCCAGCAGGCGGGAGTCAGGAAATAGCAATCAGCCCCAGCATTTT
CASRRESGNSNQPQHF
>17|TRBV6-5|TRBJ2-3|TRBD2|NA
TGTGCCAGCAGTTACGCCGGCGGGAGTTCGGTGGGAGGGACGCAGTATTTT
CASSYAGGSSVGGTQYF
>12|TRBV5-1|TRBJ2-4|NA|NA
TGCGCCAGCAGCGGAAATGGAAACATTCAGTACTTC
CASSGNGNIQYF
>12|TRBV6-1|TRBJ2-1|NA|medium-sized
TGTGCCAGCAGTGAATCGGGCAGGGAGCAGTTCTTC
CASSESGREQFF
>13|TRBV27|TRBJ2-1|NA|medium-sized
TGTGCCAGCAGTTTCCGGGGGCGCAATGAGCAGTTCTTC
CASSFRGRNEQFF
>16|TRBV10-1|TRBJ2-1|TRBD1|few
TGCGCCAGCAGTGACTACGACAGGGGGCCGTATAAGGAGCAGTTCTTC
CASSDYDRGPYKEQFF
>15|TRBV12-5|TRBJ2-7|NA|large
TGTGCTAGTGGTTTGGAGCGGAAGAGCTCCTACGAGCAGTACTTC
CASGLERKSSYEQYF
>15|TRBV7-2|TRBJ2-5|TRBD2|NA
TGTGCCAGCAGCTTAAGGTGGGGGGGGAGAGAAGAGCAGTACTTC
CASSLRWGGREEQYF
>10|TRBV6-1|TRBJ2-5|NA|NA
TGTGCCAGCGGTGGCAATGAGCAGTACTTC
CASGGNEQYF
>17|TRBV4-1|TRBJ2-7|TRBD2|few
TGCGCCAGCAGCCAAGATTCGGGGACTAGCGGGAAGTTCGAGCAGTACTTC
CASSQDSGTSGKFEQYF
>18|TRBV7-2|TRBJ2-4|TRBD2|NA
TGTGCCAGCAGCTTAGGGAGACTAGCGGGAGCGGTAGTAGACACCCAGTACTTC
CASSLGRLAGAVVDTQYF
>15|TRBV7-2|TRBJ2-1|TRBD2|NA
TGTGCCAGCAGCATTAGCGGGAACTCCTACAATGAGCAGTTCTTC
CASSISGNSYNEQFF
>15|TRBV6-1|TRBJ2-1|TRBD2|medium-sized
TGTGCCAGCAGCCCCGGGACTAGTGCTTCGGCTGAGCAGTTCTTC
CASSPGTSASAEQFF
>16|TRBV7-2|TRBJ2-1|TRBD2|NA
TGTGCCAGCAGCCCAAATTTAGCGGGTGGGAGGGAGACCCAGTTCTTC
CASSPNLAGGRETQFF
>19|TRBV6-1|TRBJ2-3|TRBD1|NA
TGTGCCAGCAGTGAACTAAGTTCCCCGGGACAGGGGGTGACAGATACGCAGTATTTT
CASSELSSPGQGVTDTQYF
>14|TRBV6-1|TRBJ2-3|NA|NA
TGTGCCAGCGGGGGGGCTGTGCGATGGGATACGCAGTACTTT
CASGGAVRWDTQYF